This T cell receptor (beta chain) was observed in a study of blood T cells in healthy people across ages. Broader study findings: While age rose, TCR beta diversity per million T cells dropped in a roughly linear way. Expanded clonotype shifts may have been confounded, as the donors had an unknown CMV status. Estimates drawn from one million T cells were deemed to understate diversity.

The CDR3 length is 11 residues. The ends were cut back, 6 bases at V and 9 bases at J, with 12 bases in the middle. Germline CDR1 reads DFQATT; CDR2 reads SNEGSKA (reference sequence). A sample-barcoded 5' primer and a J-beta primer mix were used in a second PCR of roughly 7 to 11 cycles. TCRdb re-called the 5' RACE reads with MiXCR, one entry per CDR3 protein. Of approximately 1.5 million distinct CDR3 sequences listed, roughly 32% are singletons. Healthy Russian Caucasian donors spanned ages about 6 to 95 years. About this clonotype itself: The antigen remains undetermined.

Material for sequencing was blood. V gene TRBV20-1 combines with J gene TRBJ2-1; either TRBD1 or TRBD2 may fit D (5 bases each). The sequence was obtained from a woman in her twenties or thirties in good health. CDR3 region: CSASGPGEQFF. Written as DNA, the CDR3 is TGCAGTGCGTCGGGACCTGGTGAGCAGTTCTTC.